This entry concerns a single TCR beta chain. The length of the CDR3 is 14 residues. J gave up 5 bases and V 2 bases, and 3 bases lay outside the gene matches. From germline, CDR1 is ENHRY and CDR2 SYGVKD. The record originates from a study of blood T cell repertoires in COVID-19. The overall study: Samples representing acute and convalescent COVID-19 were sourced from the United States, Italy and Spain.

The Seattle patients joined while their infection was active and were tracked longitudinally afterward. In the original workflow: Estimation of nucleated cell counts relied on the amplification of reference gene primers. Profiled with immunoSEQ multiplex PCR; TCRdb holds only in-frame clones, not every one. For V, J and clone size, that table is used; D and trimming come from the DNA. The table has about 300,000 clones, under 90% seen once. The sample consisted of peripheral blood. This TCR was recovered from a woman in her 30s with COVID-19, enrolled during active disease. This chain connects TRBV10-3 to TRBJ2-4; 7 bases match TRBD2. CDR3 in amino acids: CAISEAGVQNIQYF. The CDR3, as DNA: TGTGCCATCAGTGAGGCGGGGGTCCAAAACATTCAGTACTTC.